This is a list of T cell receptor beta chains from one sample in a study of blood T cells in healthy people across ages. TCRdb re-derived calls from the 5' RACE reads in MiXCR, one entry per CDR3 protein. The sample lists 710,000 or so distinct CDR3 sequences; 32% were seen once. Sequenced sample: blood. These receptors were collected from an elderly woman in good health. The CDR3 runs from the conserved cysteine through the conserved F or W.

v_call	j_call	cdr3_aa
TRBV7-3	TRBJ2-3	CASSESYRSDTQYF
TRBV5-6	TRBJ2-2	CASSGEGGHPTGELFF
TRBV12-3/TRBV12-4	TRBJ1-1	CASGRPPEVEAFF
TRBV6-5	TRBJ2-1	CASSLGQARDEQFF
TRBV6-6	TRBJ2-3	CASTHGAPFPDTQYF
TRBV6-5	TRBJ2-2	CASRGPAVGELFF
TRBV7-3	TRBJ1-1	CASSLTGRGGGTEAFF
TRBV18	TRBJ2-1	CASSPPGTNEQFF
TRBV12-3/TRBV12-4	TRBJ1-5	CASGTGGLQPQHF
TRBV6-2/TRBV6-3	TRBJ2-3	CASSPLGGAGTDTQYF
TRBV29-1	TRBJ2-3	CSVGDGTDTQYF
TRBV6-1	TRBJ2-3	CASTVGLAGGSADTQYF
TRBV5-6	TRBJ1-1	CASSLTGGGFVNTEAFF
TRBV5-1	TRBJ2-7	CASSLGGGAGYNEQYF
TRBV5-1	TRBJ2-5	CASSLGLAMEAQYF